These 15 T cell receptor beta chains came from one sample sequenced in a study of control samples from healthy donors and cancer patients. Repertoires were generated with immunoSEQ multiplex PCR, while TCRdb's copy carries only in-frame clones and drops some. There are 65,000 to 90,000 clones in the sample; under 90% occur only once, and around 9.5% lies in the top ten. What was sequenced was PBMCs. Receptors were obtained from a woman aged 50 to 60 with colorectal cancer.

J is TRBJ2-7 and V is TRBV18; TRBD1 agrees at 7 bases. CDR3 length: 14 amino acids. CDR1 is KGHSH and CDR2 is LQKENI in the germline V gene. CDR3 DNA sequence: TGTGCGAGCTCCCTAGGGGGCCGCTCCTACGAGCAGTACGTC. Its translation: CASSLGGRSYEQYV.

The genes are TRBV12-3 or TRBV12-4 and TRBJ1-2; 8 bases agree with TRBD1. CDR3 length: 13 residues. V lost 4 bases and J lost 2; bases outside the gene matches: 0. CDR3 bases: TGTGCCAGCAGTTGGACAGGGAACTATGGCTACACCTTC. This sequence encodes CASSWTGNYGYTF.

The gene calls are TRBV19 and TRBJ1-5; 9 nucleotides align to TRBD1. The V and J ends lost 3 bases and 6 bases, in that order; junction bases with no gene match: 3. The CDR3 contains 14 residues. The germline V gene has CDR1 LNHDA and CDR2 SQIVND (reference sequence). The CDR3, as DNA: TGTGCCAGTAGTATGGGACAGGGAGGTCAGCCCCAGCATTTT. It yields the protein CASSMGQGGQPQHF.

This chain connects TRBV7-8 to TRBJ2-2; D gene unclear. The CDR3 consists of 15 residues. The V and J ends lost 1 base and 1 base respectively, with 7 bases between them. Germline assignment: CDR1 SGHVS and CDR2 FQNEAQ. This CDR3 reads CASSLGFQNTGELFF. The DNA for the CDR3 is TGTGCCAGCAGCTTAGGATTTCAGAACACCGGGGAGCTGTTTTTT. Full variable domain (outside the CDR3, taken from reference TRBV7-8 and TRBJ2-2): GAGVSQSPRYKVAKRGQDVALRCDPISGHVSLFWYQQALGQGPEFLTYFQNEAQLDKSGLPSDRFFAERPEGSVSTLKIQRTQQEDSAVYLCASSLGFQNTGELFFGEGSRLTVL.

About this clone itself: Distinct nucleotide sequences in the sample also encode this CDR3. This chain uses TRBV5-1 with TRBJ2-3; no reliable D call. Germline lookup yields CDR1 SGHRS and CDR2 YFSETQ. This CDR3 contains 16 residues. Trimming stripped 0 bases from V and 0 bases from J, with 11 bases between. The CDR3 here is CASSLGQEPSTDTQYF. In nucleotides, the CDR3 is TGCGCCAGCAGCTTGGGCCAGGAACCTAGCACAGATACGCAGTATTTT.

This chain connects TRBV6-2 or TRBV6-3 to TRBJ2-3, with a possible D match to TRBD1 (5 bases). From germline, CDR1 is MNHEY and CDR2 SVGEGT. The CDR3 totals 14 residues. V was trimmed by 2 bases and J by 1 base, leaving 7 bases between them. This CDR3 is CASSYGAGTDTQYF. The CDR3 DNA reads TGTGCCAGCAGTTACGGGGCGGGCACAGATACGCAGTATTTT.

The chain recombines TRBV24-1 with TRBJ2-2, with 7 nucleotides matching TRBD1. The CDR3 has 13 amino acids. Trimming cost V 8 bases and J 5 bases; bases outside gene matches: 4. Germline CDR1 reads KGHDR; CDR2 reads SFDVKD. In DNA, the CDR3 is TGTGCCACCAATGACAGGGATACCGGGGAGCTGTTTTTT. It translates to CATNDRDTGELFF.

J is TRBJ2-1 and V is TRBV5-1, with 8 bases matching TRBD1. Germline V gene lookup returns CDR1 SGHRS and CDR2 YFSETQ. Germline trimming cut 5 bases from V and 3 bases from J; bases unmatched to any gene: 7. The CDR3 sequence is 15 residues long. The CDR3 nucleotides read TGCGCCAGCAGACAACAGGGGGACGTCTACAATGAGCAGTTCTTC. Residues: CASRQQGDVYNEQFF.

The chain is built from TRBV18 and TRBJ1-1; no definite D call. The germline gives CDR1 KGHSH, CDR2 LQKENI. This CDR3 spans 13 amino acids. V shed 4 bases and J shed 3 bases, with 9 bases lying between them. Here the CDR3 reads CASSQSVDTEAFF. In DNA, the CDR3 is TGTGCCAGCTCACAATCGGTAGACACTGAAGCTTTCTTT.

This chain connects TRBV12-3 or TRBV12-4 to TRBJ1-2; no firm D call. Deletions cut 5 bases from V and 0 bases from J, with 7 bases between. This CDR3 is 13 amino acids long. This CDR3 is CASSIMANYGYTF. Written as DNA, the CDR3 is TGTGCCAGCAGTATCATGGCTAACTATGGCTACACCTTC.

The sample holds one count of this clone. CDR3 nucleotide sequence: TGTGCCAGCAGTCTCGAGGGTGGGGGAAACACCATATATTTT. Its translation: CASSLEGGGNTIYF. The chain combines TRBV2 with TRBJ1-3; D ambiguous. Germline CDR1 and CDR2: SNHLY and FYNNEI. The CDR3 runs to 14 residues. Trimming removed 5 bases from V and 4 bases from J, with 12 bases in between.

This chain connects TRBV28 to TRBJ2-3, with 10 bases aligning to TRBD2. CDR3 length: 13 amino acids. The trim removed 7 bases at V and 4 bases at J, leaving 2 bases unmatched. CDR1 is MDHEN, CDR2 SYDVKM, per germline. DNA for the CDR3: TGTGCCAGCACCCTAGCGGGGGCAGATACGCAGTATTTT. Protein: CASTLAGADTQYF.

This clone was counted a few times. J is TRBJ1-2 and V is TRBV28, with a tentative D call TRBD1 (6 bases). V was clipped by 7 bases and J by 4 bases, with 16 bases between them. The CDR3 length is 14 residues. CDR1 is MDHEN, CDR2 SYDVKM, per germline. CDR3 protein: CASNDPPGAYGYTF. The CDR3 DNA reads TGTGCCAGCAACGATCCCCCAGGGGCCTATGGCTACACCTTC.

In this sample, this clone turned up a few times. The chain employs TRBV14 and TRBJ1-2; no firm D call. CDR1 and CDR2 from the germline V gene are SGHDN and FVKESK. V lost 0 bases and J 1 base, leaving 9 bases between the germline ends. CDR3 length equals 15 residues. The CDR3 sequence: CASSQDRGYNYGYTF. CDR3 bases: TGTGCCAGCAGCCAAGACCGGGGTTATAACTATGGCTACACCTTC.

The V gene is TRBV3-1 (or the pseudogene TRBV3-2), the J gene TRBJ1-5; tentative D call: TRBD1 (5 bases). The CDR3 totals 14 residues. Trimming took 2 bases from V and 6 from J, leaving 11 bases between them. CDR1 is LGHDT, CDR2 YNNKEL, per germline (reference sequence). Here the CDR3 reads CASSQMGGTQPQHF. The CDR3 nucleotides are TGTGCCAGCAGCCAAATGGGGGGAACTCAGCCCCAGCATTTT.